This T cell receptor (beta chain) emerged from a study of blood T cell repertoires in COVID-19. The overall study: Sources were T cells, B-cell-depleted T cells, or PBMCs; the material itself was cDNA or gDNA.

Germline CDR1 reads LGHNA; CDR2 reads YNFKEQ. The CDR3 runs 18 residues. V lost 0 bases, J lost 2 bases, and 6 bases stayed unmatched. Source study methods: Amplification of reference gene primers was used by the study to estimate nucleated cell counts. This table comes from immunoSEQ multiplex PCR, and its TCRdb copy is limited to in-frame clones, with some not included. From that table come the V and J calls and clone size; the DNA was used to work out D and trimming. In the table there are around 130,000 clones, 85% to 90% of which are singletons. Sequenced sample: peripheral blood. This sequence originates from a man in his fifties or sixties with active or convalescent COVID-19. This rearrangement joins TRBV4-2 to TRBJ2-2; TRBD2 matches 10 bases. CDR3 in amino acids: CASSQEPSGGSNTGELFF. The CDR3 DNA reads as TGTGCCAGCAGCCAAGAGCCTAGCGGGGGATCAAACACCGGGGAGCTGTTTTTT.